Shown below are 19 T cell receptor beta chains from a single sample sequenced in a study of cytomegalovirus exposure and HLA in healthy donors. The PCR employed 60 Vbeta primers together with 13 Jbeta primers. Assay: immunoSEQ multiplex PCR; the TCRdb copy retains only in-frame clones and omits some. The sample lists roughly 120,000 clones; less than 85% were seen once. The sample comprised PBMCs. Every receptor here comes from a male donor in good health and CMV-seronegative.

The chain recombines TRBV7-2 with TRBJ2-1; the D gene is possibly TRBD1 (6 bases). The CDR3 has 15 residues. The ends were cut back, 0 bases at V and 4 bases at J, with 10 bases in the middle. CDR1 SGHTA and CDR2 FQGNSA come from the germline V gene. The CDR3 region is CASSLARTEYNEQFF. CDR3 DNA sequence: TGTGCCAGCAGCTTAGCCCGGACAGAGTACAATGAGCAGTTCTTC.

This clone was picked up a small number of times. The chain carries TRBV5-6 and TRBJ2-7, with 7 bases aligning to TRBD2. This CDR3 contains 13 residues. Germline V gives CDR1 SGHDT, CDR2 YYEEEE. Trimming at V came to 4 bases and at J to 6 bases, leaving 7 bases not matched to a gene. The CDR3: CASSGGLEFEQYF. The DNA for the CDR3 is TGTGCCAGCAGCGGCGGACTAGAATTCGAGCAGTACTTC.

The chain has TRBV30 and TRBJ1-1; TRBD1 might be the D (5 bases). The V gene lost 4 bases and the J gene lost 6 bases, with 21 bases spanning the gap. In germline, CDR1 is GTSNPN, CDR2 SVGIG (reference sequence). This CDR3 contains 15 residues. CDR3 protein: CAWTVGPRGSAEAFF. The DNA of the CDR3 is TGTGCCTGGACAGTGGGGCCGAGAGGTTCGGCTGAAGCTTTCTTT.

The CDR3: CASRKTQGAEAFF. CDR3 coding DNA: TGTGCCAGTAGGAAAACACAGGGGGCTGAAGCTTTCTTT. The chain links TRBV19 to TRBJ1-1; 8 nucleotides match TRBD1. The V gene's germline CDR1 is LNHDA and CDR2 SQIVND (reference sequence). J was trimmed by 6 bases and V by 6 bases; bases with no gene match: 6. This CDR3 has 13 residues.

This chain uses TRBV6-1 with TRBJ2-3, with 7 positions matching TRBD1. CDR3 length: 14 amino acids. The germline gives CDR1 MNHNS, CDR2 SASEGT. The J segment lost 4 bases and the V segment lost 5 bases, leaving 6 bases of the junction unmatched. CDR3 nucleotide sequence: TGTGCCAGCAGTAATGACAGGGTCCCAGATACGCAGTATTTT. This gives the protein CASSNDRVPDTQYF.

This chain connects TRBV4-1 to TRBJ1-1; 9 bases align to TRBD1. CDR1 and CDR2 (germline): MGHRA, YSYEKL. Trimming took 3 bases from V and 10 from J; bases not matched to a gene: 9. The CDR3 is 14 residues long. CDR3 region: CASSHPTGGIGAFF. CDR3 DNA: TGCGCCAGCAGCCATCCGACAGGGGGAATTGGAGCTTTCTTT.

The chain uses TRBV30 and TRBJ1-3, with D perhaps matching TRBD1 (6 bases). Germline V gene lookup returns CDR1 GTSNPN and CDR2 SVGIG (reference sequence). The CDR3 covers 16 residues. V was shortened by 1 base and J by 0 bases, with 13 bases between the two germline ends. In DNA, the CDR3 is TGTGCCTGGAGTGGGGGGCTTCTTGGCTCTGGAAACACCATATATTTT. Its translation is CAWSGGLLGSGNTIYF.

This chain links TRBV5-8 with TRBJ2-3, with D tentatively TRBD2 (7 bases). This CDR3 has 15 residues. V shed 2 bases and J shed 4 bases, with 14 bases lying between them. Per germline, CDR1 SGHTS and CDR2 YDEGEE. In nucleotides, the CDR3 is TGTGCCAGCAGCTTCGGGGGGCAGGGGTCAGATACGCAGTATTTT. Amino acids: CASSFGGQGSDTQYF.

This clone has just a few counts. This sequence joins TRBV2 and TRBJ2-7; the D is unclear. Germline assignment: CDR1 SNHLY and CDR2 FYNNEI. The ends were cut back, 7 bases at V and 0 bases at J, with 10 bases in the middle. This CDR3 has 13 amino acids. CDR3 residues: CASIFGSSYEQYF. CDR3 bases: TGTGCCAGCATTTTCGGTAGCTCCTACGAGCAGTACTTC. Full variable domain (remainder filled in from reference TRBV2 and TRBJ2-7): EPEVTQTPSHQVTQMGQEVILRCVPISNHLYFYWYRQILGQKVEFLVSFYNNEISEKSEIFDDQFSVERPDGSNFTLKIRSTKLEDSAMYFCASIFGSSYEQYFGPGTRLTVT.

Concerning this clone itself: The junction and the germline gene differ at one end; a read error may be behind it. The genes are TRBV27 and TRBJ2-6, with D possibly being TRBD1 (5 bases). CDR1 and CDR2 from the germline V gene are MNHEY and SMNVEV (reference sequence). This CDR3 contains 17 residues. The CDR3 loop reads CASRSGLWGSGANGLTF. DNA for the CDR3: TGTGCCAGCAGGTCCGGGCTATGGGGCTCTGGGGCCAACGGCCTGACTTTC.

The chain uses TRBV7-9 and TRBJ1-4, with 7 bases that match TRBD1. CDR3 length: 14 residues. Germline CDR1 and CDR2: SEHNR and FQNEAQ (reference sequence). V shed 5 bases, J shed 5 bases, and the junction held 5 bases outside the gene matches. The CDR3 loop reads CASSRDRENEKLFF. The DNA of the CDR3 is TGTGCCAGCAGCCGGGACAGAGAAAATGAAAAACTGTTTTTT.

The rearrangement links TRBV30 to TRBJ2-1, with D unresolved. The germline CDR1 and CDR2 sequences are GTSNPN and SVGIG (reference sequence). The CDR3 is made up of 11 amino acids. V lost 8 bases and J lost 5, with 10 bases in between. Here the CDR3 DNA reads TGTGCCAGAGACTTAAACAATGAGCAGTTCTTC. It encodes CARDLNNEQFF.

The V and J genes are TRBV5-1 and TRBJ1-2; 9 bases agree with TRBD1. CDR1 and CDR2 from the germline V gene are SGHRS and YFSETQ. The J segment lost 8 bases and the V segment lost 0 bases, leaving 11 bases of the junction unmatched. This CDR3 contains 16 residues. The CDR3 protein is CASSLGLTGGAVGYTF. The CDR3 coding sequence is TGCGCCAGCAGCTTGGGGCTTACAGGGGGCGCCGTCGGCTACACCTTC. Based on the CDR3 plus reference TRBV5-1 and TRBJ1-2, the full variable domain is KAGVTQTPRYLIKTRGQQVTLSCSPISGHRSVSWYQQTPGQGLQFLFEYFSETQRNKGNFPGRFSGRQFSNSRSEMNVSTLELGDSALYLCASSLGLTGGAVGYTFGSGTRLTVV.

The CDR3 nucleotides are TGTGCCAGCAGCCAAGAGGTCCAGTTGAACACTGAAGCTTTCTTT. It codes for CASSQEVQLNTEAFF. J is TRBJ1-1 and V is TRBV4-2; D not certain. Trimming removed 0 bases at V and 0 bases at J, with 8 bases between. The CDR3 length is 15 residues. Germline CDR1 and CDR2: LGHNA and YNFKEQ.

A remark on this clone: An end of the junction does not agree with germline; a read error may underlie this. In DNA, the CDR3 is TGTGCCATCAGTGATGGGGGCTTGGGCTCCTACGGGCAGTACTTC. Its translation: CAISDGGLGSYGQYF. The chain employs TRBV10-3 and TRBJ2-7, with D possibly matching TRBD1 (6 bases). Per the germline V gene, CDR1 is ENHRY and CDR2 is SYGVKD. There are 15 residues in the CDR3.

The genes are TRBV19 and TRBJ2-1, with a tentative D call TRBD2 (5 bases). Germline V gene data show CDR1 as LNHDA and CDR2 as SQIVND (reference sequence). Trimming pared 5 bases from V and 0 bases from J, leaving 11 bases between. The CDR3 covers 15 residues. This CDR3 is CASSFLAGSYNEQFF. In nucleotides, the CDR3 is TGTGCCAGTAGTTTTCTAGCAGGCTCCTACAATGAGCAGTTCTTC.

This chain joins TRBV6-6 and TRBJ2-7, with 12 bases identical to TRBD2. The CDR3 extends over 14 amino acids. Germline assignment: CDR1 MNHNY and CDR2 SVGAGI (reference sequence). V shed 5 bases and J 6 bases; nucleotides not matched to a gene: 5. The CDR3 spells CASSPSGRAGEQYF. The CDR3, as DNA: TGTGCCAGCAGTCCTAGCGGGAGGGCCGGCGAGCAGTACTTC.

V usage is TRBV10-3 and J usage is TRBJ2-7, with D possibly TRBD1 on 5 matching bases. V shed 2 bases and J shed 3 bases, with 8 bases lying between them. The CDR3 contains 13 residues. The germline CDR1 and CDR2 sequences are ENHRY and SYGVKD. The CDR3 reads CAISETGRYEQYF. Here the CDR3 DNA reads TGTGCCATCAGTGAGACAGGTCGCTACGAGCAGTACTTC.

The rearrangement uses TRBV27 and TRBJ2-7; no firm D call. This CDR3 contains 12 residues. CDR1 and CDR2 from the germline V gene are MNHEY and SMNVEV (reference sequence). Trimming took 3 bases from V and 9 from J, leaving 12 bases between them. The DNA for the CDR3 is TGTGCCAGCAGTTTTCCTAACAGTATGCAGTACTTC. Translating it yields CASSFPNSMQYF.